This T cell receptor beta chain emerged from a study of blood T cell repertoires in COVID-19. Whole-study context: The origin of the acute and convalescent COVID-19 samples was the United States, Italy and Spain. PBMCs, B-cell-depleted T cells, or T cells provided the cDNA or gDNA that made up the material.

As originally analysed: Amplification of reference gene primers was used by the study to estimate nucleated cell counts. This table comes from immunoSEQ multiplex PCR, and its TCRdb copy is limited to in-frame clones, with some not included. The V and J calls and the clone size are those of that table, but D and trimming were determined from the DNA. The table includes 250,000 or so clones, 75% to 85% detected once. This receptor was obtained from a human donor in a cohort sampled during active COVID-19. The sample consisted of peripheral blood.

The CDR3 bases are TGCGCCAGCAGCTTGACAGGGCATGAAAAACTGTTTTTT. It translates to CASSLTGHEKLFF. This chain links TRBV5-1 with TRBJ1-4, with D possibly being TRBD1 (6 bases). CDR1 is SGHRS, CDR2 YFSETQ, per germline. The CDR3 length is 13 residues. Trimming stripped 1 base from V and 6 bases from J, with 7 bases between.